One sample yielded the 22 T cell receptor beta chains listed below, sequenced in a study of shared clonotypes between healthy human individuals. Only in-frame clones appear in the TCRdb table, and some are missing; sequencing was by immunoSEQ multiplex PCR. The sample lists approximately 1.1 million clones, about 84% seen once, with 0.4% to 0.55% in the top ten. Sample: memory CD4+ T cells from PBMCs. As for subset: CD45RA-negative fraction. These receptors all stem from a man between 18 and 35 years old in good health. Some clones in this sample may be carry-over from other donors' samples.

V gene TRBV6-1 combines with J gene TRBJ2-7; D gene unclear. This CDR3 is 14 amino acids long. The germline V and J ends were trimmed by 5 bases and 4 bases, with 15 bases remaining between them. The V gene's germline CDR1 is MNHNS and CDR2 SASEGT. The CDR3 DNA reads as TGTGCCAGCAGTACCACCCACATAGATTACGAGCAGTACTTC. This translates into CASSTTHIDYEQYF.

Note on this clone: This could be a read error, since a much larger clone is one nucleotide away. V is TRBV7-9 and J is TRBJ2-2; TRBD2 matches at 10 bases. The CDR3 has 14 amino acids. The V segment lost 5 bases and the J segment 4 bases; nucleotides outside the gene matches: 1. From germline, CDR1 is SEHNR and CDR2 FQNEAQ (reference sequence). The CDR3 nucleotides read TGTGCCAGCAGCGCTAGCGGGAGCACCGGGGAGCTGTTTTTT. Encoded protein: CASSASGSTGELFF. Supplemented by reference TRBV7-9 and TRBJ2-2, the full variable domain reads DTGVSQNPRHKITKRGQNVTFRCDPISEHNRLYWYRQTLGQGPEFLTYFQNEAQLEKSRLLSDRFSAERPKGSFSTLEIQRTEQGDSAMYLCASSASGSTGELFFGEGSRLTVL.

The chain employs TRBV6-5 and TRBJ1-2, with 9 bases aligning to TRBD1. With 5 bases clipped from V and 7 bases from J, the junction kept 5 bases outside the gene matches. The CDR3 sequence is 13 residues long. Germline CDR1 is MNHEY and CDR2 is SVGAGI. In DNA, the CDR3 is TGTGCCAGCAGTGCACAGGGGGCCTCTGGCTACACCTTC. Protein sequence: CASSAQGASGYTF.

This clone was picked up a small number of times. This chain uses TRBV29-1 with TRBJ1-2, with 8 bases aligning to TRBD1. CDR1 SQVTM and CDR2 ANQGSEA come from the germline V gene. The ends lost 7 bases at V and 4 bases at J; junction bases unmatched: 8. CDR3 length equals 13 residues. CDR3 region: CSGSTGTGYGYTF. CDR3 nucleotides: TGCAGCGGCTCGACCGGGACAGGCTATGGCTACACCTTC.

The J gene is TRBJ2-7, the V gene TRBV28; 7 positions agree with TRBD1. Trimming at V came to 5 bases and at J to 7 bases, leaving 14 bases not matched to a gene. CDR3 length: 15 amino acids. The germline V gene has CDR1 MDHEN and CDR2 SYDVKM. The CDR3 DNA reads TGTGCCAGCAGTACCCCTCACAGGGGAACTCGTGAGCAGTACTTC. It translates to CASSTPHRGTREQYF.

The CDR3 region has the DNA TGTGCCAGCTCACCATTAGCGGGAGTTTCCCCCGGGGAGCTGTTTTTT. Its translation: CASSPLAGVSPGELFF. The chain carries TRBV18 and TRBJ2-2; 9 nucleotides agree with TRBD2. Looked up from germline, CDR1 is KGHSH and CDR2 is LQKENI. V dropped 2 bases and J dropped 6; count of bases not matched to a gene: 7. The CDR3 length is 16 residues. Based on the CDR3 plus reference TRBV18 and TRBJ2-2, the full variable domain is NAGVMQNPRHLVRRRGQEARLRCSPMKGHSHVYWYRQLPEEGLKFMVYLQKENIIDESGMPKERFSAEFPKEGPSILRIQQVVRGDSAAYFCASSPLAGVSPGELFFGEGSRLTVL.

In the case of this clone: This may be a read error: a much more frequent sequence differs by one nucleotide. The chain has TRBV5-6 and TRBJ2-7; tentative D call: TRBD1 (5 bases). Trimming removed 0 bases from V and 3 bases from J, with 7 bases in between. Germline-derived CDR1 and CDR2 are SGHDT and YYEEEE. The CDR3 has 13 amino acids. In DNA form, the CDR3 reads TGTGCCAGCAGCTTGGGTACAGGCTACGAGCAGTACTTC. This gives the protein CASSLGTGYEQYF.

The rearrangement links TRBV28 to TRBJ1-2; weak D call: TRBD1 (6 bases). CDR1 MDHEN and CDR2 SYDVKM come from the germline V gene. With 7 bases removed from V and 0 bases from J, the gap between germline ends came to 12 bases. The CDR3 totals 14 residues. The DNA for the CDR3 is TGTGCCAGCAAACGGGACACCGCTAACTATGGCTACACCTTC. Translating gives CASKRDTANYGYTF.

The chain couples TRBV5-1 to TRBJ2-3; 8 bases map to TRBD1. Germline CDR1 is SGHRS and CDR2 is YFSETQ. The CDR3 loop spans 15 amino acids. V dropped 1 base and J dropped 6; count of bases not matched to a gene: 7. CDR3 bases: TGCGCCAGCAGCTTGACCGGACAGGGTTTGGATACGCAGTATTTT. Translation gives CASSLTGQGLDTQYF. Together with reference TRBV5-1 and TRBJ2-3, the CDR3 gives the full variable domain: KAGVTQTPRYLIKTRGQQVTLSCSPISGHRSVSWYQQTPGQGLQFLFEYFSETQRNKGNFPGRFSGRQFSNSRSEMNVSTLELGDSALYLCASSLTGQGLDTQYFGPGTRLTVL.

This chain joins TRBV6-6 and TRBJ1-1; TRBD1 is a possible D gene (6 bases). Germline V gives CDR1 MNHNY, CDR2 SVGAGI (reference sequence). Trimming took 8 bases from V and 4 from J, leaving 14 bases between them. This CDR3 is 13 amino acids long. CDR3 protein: CASGPGVRTEAFF. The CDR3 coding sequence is TGTGCCAGCGGCCCAGGGGTTCGCACTGAAGCTTTCTTT.

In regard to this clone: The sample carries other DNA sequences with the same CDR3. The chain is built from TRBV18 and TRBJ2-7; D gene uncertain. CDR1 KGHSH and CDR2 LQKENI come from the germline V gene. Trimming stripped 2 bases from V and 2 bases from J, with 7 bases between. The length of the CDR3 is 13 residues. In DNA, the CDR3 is TGTGCCAGCTCACCAGGGCAGCCCTACGAGCAGTACTTC. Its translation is CASSPGQPYEQYF.

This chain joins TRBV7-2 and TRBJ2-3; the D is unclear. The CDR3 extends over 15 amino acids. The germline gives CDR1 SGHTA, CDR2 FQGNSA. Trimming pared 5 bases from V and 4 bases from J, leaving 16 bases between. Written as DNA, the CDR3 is TGTGCCAGCAGCCCGCGGACCCTTAGGGCAGATACGCAGTATTTT. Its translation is CASSPRTLRADTQYF.

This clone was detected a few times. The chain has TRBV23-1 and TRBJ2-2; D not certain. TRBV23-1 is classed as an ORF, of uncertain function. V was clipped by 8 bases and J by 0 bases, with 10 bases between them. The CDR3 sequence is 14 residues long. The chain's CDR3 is CASLRAPNTGELFF. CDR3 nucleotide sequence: TGCGCCAGCCTCCGGGCTCCGAACACCGGGGAGCTGTTTTTT.

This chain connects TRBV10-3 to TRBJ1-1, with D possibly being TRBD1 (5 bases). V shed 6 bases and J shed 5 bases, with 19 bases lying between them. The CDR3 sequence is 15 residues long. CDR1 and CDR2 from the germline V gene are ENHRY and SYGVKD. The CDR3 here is CAIRPSGGRRTEAFF. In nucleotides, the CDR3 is TGTGCCATCAGGCCTTCGGGGGGAAGAAGGACTGAAGCTTTCTTT.

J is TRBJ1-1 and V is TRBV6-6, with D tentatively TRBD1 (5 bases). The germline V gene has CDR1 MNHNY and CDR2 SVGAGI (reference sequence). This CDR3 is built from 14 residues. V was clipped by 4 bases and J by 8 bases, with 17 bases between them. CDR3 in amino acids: CASSWTFGEAEAFF. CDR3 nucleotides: TGTGCCAGCAGTTGGACATTTGGTGAGGCAGAAGCTTTCTTT.

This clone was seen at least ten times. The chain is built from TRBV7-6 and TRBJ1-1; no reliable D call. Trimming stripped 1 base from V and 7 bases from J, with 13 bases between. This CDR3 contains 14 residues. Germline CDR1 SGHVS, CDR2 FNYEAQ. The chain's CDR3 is CASSLGDRAVEAFF. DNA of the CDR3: TGTGCCAGCAGCTTAGGGGATCGAGCGGTTGAAGCTTTCTTT.

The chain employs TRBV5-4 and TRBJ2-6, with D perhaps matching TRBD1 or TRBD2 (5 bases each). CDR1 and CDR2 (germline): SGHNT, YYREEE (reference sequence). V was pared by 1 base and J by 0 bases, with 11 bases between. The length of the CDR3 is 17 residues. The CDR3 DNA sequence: TGTGCCAGCAGCTTGAACTCTGGGGGCTCTGGGGCCAACGTCCTGACTTTC. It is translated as CASSLNSGGSGANVLTF.

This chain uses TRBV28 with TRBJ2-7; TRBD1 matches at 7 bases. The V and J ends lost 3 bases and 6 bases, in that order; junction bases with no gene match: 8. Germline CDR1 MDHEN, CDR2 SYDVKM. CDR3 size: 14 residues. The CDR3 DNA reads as TGTGCCAGCAGTTTCTCTCGAGGGGGCGGCGAGCAGTACTTC. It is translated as CASSFSRGGGEQYF.

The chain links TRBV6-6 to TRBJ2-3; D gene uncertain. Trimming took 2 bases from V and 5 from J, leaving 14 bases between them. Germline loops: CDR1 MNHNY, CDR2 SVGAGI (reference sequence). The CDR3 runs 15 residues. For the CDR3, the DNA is TGTGCCAGCAGTTACGAGCGAGTTAACCGAGATACGCAGTATTTT. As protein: CASSYERVNRDTQYF.

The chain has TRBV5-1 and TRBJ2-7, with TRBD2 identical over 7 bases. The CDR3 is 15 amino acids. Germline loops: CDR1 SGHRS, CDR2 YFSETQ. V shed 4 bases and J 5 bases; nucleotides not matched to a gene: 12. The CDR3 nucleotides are TGCGCCAGCAGCCCCCAGGGCGCGGGGGTCGACGAGCAGTACTTC. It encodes CASSPQGAGVDEQYF.

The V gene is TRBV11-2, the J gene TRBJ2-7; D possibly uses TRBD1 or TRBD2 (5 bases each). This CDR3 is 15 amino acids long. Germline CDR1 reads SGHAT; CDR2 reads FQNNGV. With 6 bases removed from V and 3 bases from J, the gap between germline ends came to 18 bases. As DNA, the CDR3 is TGTGCCAGCAGGCGCACCGGGACCTCCGTCTACGAGCAGTACTTC. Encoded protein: CASRRTGTSVYEQYF.

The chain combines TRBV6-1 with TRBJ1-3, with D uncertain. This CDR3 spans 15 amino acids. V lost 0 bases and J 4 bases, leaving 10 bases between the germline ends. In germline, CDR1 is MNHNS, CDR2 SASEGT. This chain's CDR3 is CASSEALTGGNTIYF. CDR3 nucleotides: TGTGCCAGCAGTGAAGCCTTGACTGGAGGAAACACCATATATTTT.